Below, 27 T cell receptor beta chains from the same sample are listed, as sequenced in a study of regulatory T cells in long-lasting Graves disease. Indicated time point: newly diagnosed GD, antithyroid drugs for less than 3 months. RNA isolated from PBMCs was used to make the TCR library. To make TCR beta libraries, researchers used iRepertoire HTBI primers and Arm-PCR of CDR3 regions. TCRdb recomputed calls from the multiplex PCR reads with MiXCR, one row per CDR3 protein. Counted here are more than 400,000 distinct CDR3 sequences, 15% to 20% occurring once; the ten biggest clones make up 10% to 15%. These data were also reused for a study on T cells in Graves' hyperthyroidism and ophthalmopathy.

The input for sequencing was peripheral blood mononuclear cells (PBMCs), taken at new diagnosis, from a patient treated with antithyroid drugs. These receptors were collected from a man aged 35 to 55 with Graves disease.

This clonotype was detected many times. The CDR3 DNA follows: TGTGCCAGCAGTTTATCCTACTCCCCCCCCGAGCAGTACTTC. Amino acids: CASSLSYSPPEQYF. The chain combines TRBV28 with TRBJ2-7; no firm D call. The V gene lost 1 base and the J gene lost 6 bases, with 13 bases spanning the gap. The CDR3 runs to 14 residues. Germline CDR1 and CDR2: MDHEN and SYDVKM.

CDR3 coding DNA: TGTGCCAGTAGGGACAGGGTCTGGGGCTACACCTTC. It specifies CASRDRVWGYTF. J is TRBJ1-2 and V is TRBV19, with TRBD1 identical over 8 bases. The CDR3 runs to 12 residues. Germline V gene data show CDR1 as LNHDA and CDR2 as SQIVND (reference sequence). Trimming removed 6 bases from V and 8 bases from J; junction bases left unmatched: 5.

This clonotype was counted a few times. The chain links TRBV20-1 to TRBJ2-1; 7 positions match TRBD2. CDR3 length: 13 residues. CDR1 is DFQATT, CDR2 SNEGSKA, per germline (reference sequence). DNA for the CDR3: TGCAGGGTCAATGGGGCGGGAGAGGGGAAGGGGTTCTTC. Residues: CRVNGAGEGKGFF.

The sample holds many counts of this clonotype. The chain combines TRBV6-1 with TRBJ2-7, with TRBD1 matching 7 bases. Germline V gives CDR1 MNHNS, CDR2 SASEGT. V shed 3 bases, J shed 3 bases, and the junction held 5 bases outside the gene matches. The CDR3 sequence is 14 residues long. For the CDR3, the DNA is TGTGCCAGCAGTGATGGTGACAGGGACTACGAGCAGTACTTC. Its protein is CASSDGDRDYEQYF.

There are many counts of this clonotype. The CDR3 reads CASSQDGLGLGETQYF. CDR3 nucleotide sequence: TGTGCCAGCAGCCAAGACGGTCTGGGGCTAGGGGAGACCCAGTACTTC. The J gene is TRBJ2-5, the V gene TRBV3-1, with a tentative D call TRBD1 (5 bases). Trimming shortened V by 0 bases and J by 5 bases, and 16 bases separated the two germline ends. Germline V lookup: CDR1 LGHDT, CDR2 YNNKEL (reference sequence). There are 16 residues in the CDR3.

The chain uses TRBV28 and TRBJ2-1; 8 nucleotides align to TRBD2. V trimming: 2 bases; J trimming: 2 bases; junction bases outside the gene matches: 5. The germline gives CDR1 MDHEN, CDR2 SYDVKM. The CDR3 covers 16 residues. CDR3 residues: CASSLTSGPPYNEQFF. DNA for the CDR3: TGTGCCAGCAGTTTAACTAGCGGACCTCCCTACAATGAGCAGTTCTTC.

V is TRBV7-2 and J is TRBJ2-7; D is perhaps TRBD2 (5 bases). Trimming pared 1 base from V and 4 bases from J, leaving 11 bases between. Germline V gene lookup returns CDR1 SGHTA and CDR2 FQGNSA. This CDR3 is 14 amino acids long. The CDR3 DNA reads TGTGCCAGCAGCTTAGGGACTTTACAATACGAGCAGTACTTC. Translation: CASSLGTLQYEQYF.

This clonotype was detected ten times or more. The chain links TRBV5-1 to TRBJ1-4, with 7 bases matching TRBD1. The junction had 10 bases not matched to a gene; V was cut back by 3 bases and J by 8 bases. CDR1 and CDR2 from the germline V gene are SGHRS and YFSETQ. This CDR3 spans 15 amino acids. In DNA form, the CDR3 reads TGCGCCAGCAGCTCGCTAACAGGGGTTGGGGAAAAACTGTTTTTT. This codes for CASSSLTGVGEKLFF.

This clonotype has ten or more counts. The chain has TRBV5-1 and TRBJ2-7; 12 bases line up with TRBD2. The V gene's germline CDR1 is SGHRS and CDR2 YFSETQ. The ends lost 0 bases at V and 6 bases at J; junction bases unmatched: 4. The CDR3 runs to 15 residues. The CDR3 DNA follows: TGCGCCAGCAGCTTGGAGGGACTAGCGGGTTCCGAGCAGTACTTC. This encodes CASSLEGLAGSEQYF.

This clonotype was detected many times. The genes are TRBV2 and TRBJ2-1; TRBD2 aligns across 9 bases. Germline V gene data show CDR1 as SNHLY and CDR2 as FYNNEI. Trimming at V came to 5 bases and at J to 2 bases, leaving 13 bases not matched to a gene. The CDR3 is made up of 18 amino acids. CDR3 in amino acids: CASSLFLTSGTTYNEQFF. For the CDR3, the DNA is TGTGCCAGCAGTCTTTTTTTGACTAGCGGAACGACCTACAATGAGCAGTTCTTC.

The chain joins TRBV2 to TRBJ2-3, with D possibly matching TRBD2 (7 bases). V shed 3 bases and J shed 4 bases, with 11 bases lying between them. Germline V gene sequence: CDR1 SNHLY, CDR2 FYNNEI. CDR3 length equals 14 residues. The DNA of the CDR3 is TGTGCCAGCAGTGATGGGGGGGCCCCAGATACGCAGTATTTT. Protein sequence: CASSDGGAPDTQYF.

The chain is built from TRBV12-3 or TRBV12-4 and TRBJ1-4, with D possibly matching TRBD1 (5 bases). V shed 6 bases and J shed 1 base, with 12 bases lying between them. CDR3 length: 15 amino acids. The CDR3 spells CASRPWGGTNEKLFF. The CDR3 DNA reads TGTGCCAGCAGACCTTGGGGGGGAACTAATGAAAAACTGTTTTTT.

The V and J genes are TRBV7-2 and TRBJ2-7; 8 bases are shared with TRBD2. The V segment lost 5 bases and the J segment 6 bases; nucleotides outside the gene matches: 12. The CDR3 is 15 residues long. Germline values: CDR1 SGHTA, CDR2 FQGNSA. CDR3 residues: CASSHSPGGKGEQYF. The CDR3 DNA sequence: TGTGCCAGCAGCCACAGTCCGGGAGGGAAGGGCGAGCAGTACTTC.

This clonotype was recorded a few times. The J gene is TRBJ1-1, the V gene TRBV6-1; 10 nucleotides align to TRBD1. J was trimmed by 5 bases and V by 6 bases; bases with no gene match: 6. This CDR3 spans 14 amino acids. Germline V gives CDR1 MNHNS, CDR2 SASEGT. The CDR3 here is CASRIDRGLTEAFF. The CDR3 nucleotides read TGTGCCAGCAGGATCGACAGGGGGCTTACTGAAGCTTTCTTT.

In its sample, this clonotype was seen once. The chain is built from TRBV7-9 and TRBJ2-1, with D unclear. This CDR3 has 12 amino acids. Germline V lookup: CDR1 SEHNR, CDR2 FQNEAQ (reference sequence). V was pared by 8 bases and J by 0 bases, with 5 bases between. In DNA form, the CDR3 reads TGTGCCAGCGGAAACTCCTACAATGAGCAGTTCTTC. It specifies CASGNSYNEQFF.

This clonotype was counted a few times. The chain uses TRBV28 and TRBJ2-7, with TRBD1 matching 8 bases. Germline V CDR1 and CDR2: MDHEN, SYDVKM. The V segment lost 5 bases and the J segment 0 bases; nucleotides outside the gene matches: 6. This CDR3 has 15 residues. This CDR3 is CASSVTGGSSYEQYF. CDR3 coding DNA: TGTGCCAGCAGTGTCACAGGGGGTAGCTCCTACGAGCAGTACTTC.

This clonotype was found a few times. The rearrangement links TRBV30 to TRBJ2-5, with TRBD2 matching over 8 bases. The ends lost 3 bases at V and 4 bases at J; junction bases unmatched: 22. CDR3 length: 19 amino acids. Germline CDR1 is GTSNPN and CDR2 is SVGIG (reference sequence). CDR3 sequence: CAWRPSGTRRTRDRETQYF. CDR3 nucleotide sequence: TGTGCCTGGAGACCCTCCGGGACTAGGAGGACCAGGGACCGAGAGACCCAGTACTTC.

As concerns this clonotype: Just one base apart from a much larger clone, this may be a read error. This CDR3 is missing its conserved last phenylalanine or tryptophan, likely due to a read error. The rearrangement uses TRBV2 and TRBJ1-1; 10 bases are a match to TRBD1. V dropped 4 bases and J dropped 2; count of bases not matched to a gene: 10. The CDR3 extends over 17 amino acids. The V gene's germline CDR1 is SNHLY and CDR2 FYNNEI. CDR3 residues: CASSAETGTGDNTEAFL. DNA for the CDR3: TGTGCCAGCAGTGCAGAGACCGGGACAGGGGATAACACTGAAGCTTTCCTT.

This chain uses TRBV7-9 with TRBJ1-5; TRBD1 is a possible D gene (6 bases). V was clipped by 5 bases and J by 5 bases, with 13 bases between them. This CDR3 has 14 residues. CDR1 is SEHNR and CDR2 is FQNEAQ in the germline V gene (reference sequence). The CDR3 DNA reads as TGTGCCAGCAGCCCACAGGGTTACGATCAGCCCCAGCATTTT. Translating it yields CASSPQGYDQPQHF. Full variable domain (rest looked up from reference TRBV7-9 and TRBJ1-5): DTGVSQNPRHKITKRGQNVTFRCDPISEHNRLYWYRQTLGQGPEFLTYFQNEAQLEKSRLLSDRFSAERPKGSFSTLEIQRTEQGDSAMYLCASSPQGYDQPQHFGDGTRLSIL.

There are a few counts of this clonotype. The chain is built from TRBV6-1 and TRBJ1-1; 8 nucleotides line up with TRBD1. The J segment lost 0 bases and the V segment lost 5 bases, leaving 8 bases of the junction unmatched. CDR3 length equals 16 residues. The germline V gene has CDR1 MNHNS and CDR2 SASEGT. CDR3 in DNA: TGTGCCAGCAGTCCGGAGACAGGGGCTCTGAACACTGAAGCTTTCTTT. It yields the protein CASSPETGALNTEAFF.

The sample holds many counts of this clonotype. In DNA, the CDR3 is TGTGCCAGCAGTGATCGTGGAGGGAATGAGCAGTTCTTC. Translated, it gives CASSDRGGNEQFF. J is TRBJ2-1 and V is TRBV12-3 or TRBV12-4, with a tentative D call TRBD2 (6 bases). This CDR3 is built from 13 residues. V was pared by 5 bases and J by 7 bases, with 12 bases between.

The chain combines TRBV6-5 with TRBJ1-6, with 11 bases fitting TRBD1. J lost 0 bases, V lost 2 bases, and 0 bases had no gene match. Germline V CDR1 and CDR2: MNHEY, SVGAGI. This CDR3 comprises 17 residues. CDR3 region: CASSYGTGGSYNSPLHF. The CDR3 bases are TGTGCCAGCAGTTACGGGACAGGGGGCTCCTATAATTCACCCCTCCACTTT.

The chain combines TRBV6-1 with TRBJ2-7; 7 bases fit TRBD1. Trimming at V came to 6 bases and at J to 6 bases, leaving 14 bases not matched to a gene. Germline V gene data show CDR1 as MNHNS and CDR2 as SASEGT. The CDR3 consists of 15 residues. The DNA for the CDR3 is TGTGCCAGCAGGCAATACGGGACAGCCTTTCTCGAGCAGTACTTC. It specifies CASRQYGTAFLEQYF.

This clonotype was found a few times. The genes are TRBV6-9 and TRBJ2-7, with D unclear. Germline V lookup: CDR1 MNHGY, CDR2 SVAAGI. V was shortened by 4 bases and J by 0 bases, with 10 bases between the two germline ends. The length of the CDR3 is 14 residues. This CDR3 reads CASSSDPHSYEQYF. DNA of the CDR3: TGTGCCAGCAGTTCGGACCCGCACTCCTACGAGCAGTACTTC.

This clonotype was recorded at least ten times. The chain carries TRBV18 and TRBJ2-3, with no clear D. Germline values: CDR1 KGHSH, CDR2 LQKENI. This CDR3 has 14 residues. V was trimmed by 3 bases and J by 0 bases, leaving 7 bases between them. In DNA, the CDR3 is TGTGCCAGCTCACCTGACGGGAGCACAGATACGCAGTATTTT. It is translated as CASSPDGSTDTQYF.

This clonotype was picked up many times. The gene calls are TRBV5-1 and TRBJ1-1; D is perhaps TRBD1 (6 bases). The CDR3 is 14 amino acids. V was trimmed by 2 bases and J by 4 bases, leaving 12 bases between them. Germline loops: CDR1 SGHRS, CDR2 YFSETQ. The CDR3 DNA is TGCGCCAGCAGCTTCACACAGGGAGGCACTGAAGCTTTCTTT. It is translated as CASSFTQGGTEAFF.

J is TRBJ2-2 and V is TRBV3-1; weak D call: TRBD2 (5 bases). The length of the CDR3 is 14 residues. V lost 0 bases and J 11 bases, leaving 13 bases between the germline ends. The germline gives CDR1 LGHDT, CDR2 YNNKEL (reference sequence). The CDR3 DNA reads TGTGCCAGCAGCCAAGACGGACTTTTCGTAGAGCTGTTTTTT. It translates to CASSQDGLFVELFF.